The clone carrying this T cell receptor beta chain was counted between two and nine times. RNA was extracted from bulk tissue without any cell sorting. TCRbeta libraries were built with three rounds of nested PCR, modified from ARM-PCR. TCRdb recomputed calls from the multiplex PCR reads with MiXCR, one row per CDR3 protein. The table includes under 100,000 distinct CDR3 sequences, around 65% detected once. The data are from a study of tumor and adjacent non-tumor tissue in lung cancer. Study as a whole: Each sample yielded roughly 4.2 million productive TCRbeta reads on average.

CDR3 length: 14 amino acids. In germline, CDR1 is SGHAT, CDR2 FQNNGV. The V call is TRBV11-2, the J call TRBJ1-1; the D gene is possibly TRBD1 (5 bases). Material: lung tumor tissue. The clonotype comes from a man between 65 and 85 years old with non-small cell lung cancer. CDR3 bases: TGTGACGGCAGCGACGACAGACTAAACACTGAAGCTTTCTTT. Translated: CDGSDDRLNTEAFF.